Included here is one T cell receptor (beta chain) sequence, with context. The antigen remains undetermined. The data derive from a study of cytomegalovirus exposure and HLA in healthy donors. Study information: Of about 400 genotyped donors, around 84% clustered with self-reported Caucasian donors.

The PCR contained 60 Vbeta and 13 Jbeta primers. Authors' data handling: Later work found around 72 million unique TCR beta chains, with some 11 million shared. Clones were read by immunoSEQ multiplex PCR, and TCRdb kept only the in-frame ones, dropping some. V and J calls and clone size are given by that table; D and trimming were obtained from the DNA. The sample includes approximately 150,000 clones, over 75% of them seen just once. Study-level findings and limits: The number of N-insertions in an Asian-associated ancestry cluster was reportedly below the approximately 600-donor mean in a later analysis.

V gave up 5 bases and J gave up 3 bases, with 8 bases separating them. CDR1 and CDR2 (germline): SNHLY, FYNNEI. The CDR3 extends over 13 amino acids. Sequencing was performed on PBMCs. V and J are TRBV2 and TRBJ1-5; possibly TRBD1 for D (5 bases). The TCR comes from a woman aged 25 to 39 in good health and CMV-seronegative. The CDR3 coding sequence is TGTGCCAGCAGTCGACAGCCCAATCAGCCCCAGCATTTT. It encodes CASSRQPNQPQHF.